This T cell receptor beta chain was sequenced during a study of cytomegalovirus exposure and HLA in healthy donors. Profiling relied on immunoSEQ multiplex PCR, and the TCRdb table lists in-frame clones only, not all of them. This sample has about 190,000 clones, with more than 75% found just once. Germline values: CDR1 SNHLY, CDR2 FYNNEI. This CDR3 comprises 14 residues. The ends lost 10 bases at V and 1 base at J; junction bases unmatched: 5. The receptor was derived from a woman younger than 30 in good health and CMV-seronegative. The sample was PBMCs. V usage is TRBV2 and J usage is TRBJ2-2, with TRBD2 matching 8 bases. The CDR3 is CATLAGGNTGELFF. The CDR3 DNA reads TGTGCCACATTGGCGGGAGGGAACACCGGGGAGCTGTTTTTT. The full variable domain, in which reference TRBV2 and TRBJ2-2 provide the parts outside the CDR3, is EPEVTQTPSHQVTQMGQEVILRCVPISNHLYFYWYRQILGQKVEFLVSFYNNEISEKSEIFDDQFSVERPDGSNFTLKIRSTKLEDSAMYFCATLAGGNTGELFFGEGSRLTVL.